Below, 27 T cell receptor beta chains from the same sample are listed, as sequenced in a study of shared clonotypes between healthy human individuals. Sequencing was performed with immunoSEQ multiplex PCR; in TCRdb, only in-frame clones are kept and a portion is missing. The sample lists under 1 million clones, 90% to 97% occurring once. CD45RO-negative, CCR7-selected cells formed the naive CD8 fraction, which excluded terminally differentiated effector memory CD45RA+ cells. Material for sequencing was naive CD8+ T cells sorted from blood. Receptors originate from a man under 40 in good health.

The gene calls are TRBV5-1 and TRBJ2-3; D call uncertain. This CDR3 region has 15 residues. Germline CDR1 reads SGHRS; CDR2 reads YFSETQ. Trimming left V 4 bases short and J 4 bases short, with 16 bases between. CDR3 loop: CASSDRPHSSDTQYF. CDR3 nucleotide sequence: TGCGCCAGCAGCGACCGCCCACACTCTTCAGATACGCAGTATTTT. The full variable domain, completed using reference TRBV5-1 and TRBJ2-3, is KAGVTQTPRYLIKTRGQQVTLSCSPISGHRSVSWYQQTPGQGLQFLFEYFSETQRNKGNFPGRFSGRQFSNSRSEMNVSTLELGDSALYLCASSDRPHSSDTQYFGPGTRLTVL.

This chain joins TRBV15 and TRBJ2-3; D gene ambiguous. Trimming shortened V by 1 base and J by 4 bases, and 9 bases separated the two germline ends. The CDR3 consists of 14 residues. CDR1 and CDR2 from the germline V gene are LNHNV and YYDKDF (reference sequence). The CDR3 nucleotides are TGTGCCACCAGCAGAGTGCCGTTGCCAGATACGCAGTATTTT. Its protein product is CATSRVPLPDTQYF.

V is TRBV6-1 and J is TRBJ2-5, with D maybe TRBD2 (5 bases). The CDR3 is 15 residues long. CDR1 MNHNS and CDR2 SASEGT come from the germline V gene. V lost 6 bases to trimming and J lost 5 bases, with 19 bases between them. The CDR3 reads CASRDPRVRWETQYF. The CDR3 nucleotides read TGTGCCAGCAGAGACCCGCGGGTGAGGTGGGAGACCCAGTACTTC.

The J gene is TRBJ1-1, the V gene TRBV27; D is uncertain. CDR3 length equals 14 residues. The germline V gene has CDR1 MNHEY and CDR2 SMNVEV (reference sequence). With 6 bases removed from V and 1 base from J, the gap between germline ends came to 12 bases. The chain's CDR3 is CASSPGLKNTEAFF. In nucleotides, the CDR3 is TGTGCCAGCAGCCCCGGCCTGAAGAACACTGAAGCTTTCTTT.

V is TRBV11-2 and J is TRBJ1-1, with 8 bases identical to TRBD1. Germline lookup yields CDR1 SGHAT and CDR2 FQNNGV. This CDR3 region has 15 residues. Trimming took 5 bases from V and 0 from J; bases not matched to a gene: 5. The CDR3 nucleotides are TGTGCCAGCAGCGACAAGACAGGGGTGAACACTGAAGCTTTCTTT. Translation: CASSDKTGVNTEAFF.

This clone was seen only once. This chain connects TRBV4-2 to TRBJ2-7; unclear D gene. CDR1 is LGHNA, CDR2 YNFKEQ, per germline. This CDR3 contains 14 residues. The V and J ends lost 4 bases and 5 bases respectively, with 15 bases between them. The DNA of the CDR3 is TGTGCCAGCAGCCCGAGACTCATCGACCACGAGCAGTACTTC. Amino acid sequence: CASSPRLIDHEQYF.

The chain employs TRBV7-6 and TRBJ2-1; the D gene is possibly TRBD2 (5 bases). The CDR3 contains 13 residues. The germline V gene encodes CDR1 SGHVS and CDR2 FNYEAQ. V lost 5 bases, J lost 3 bases, and 8 bases lay in between. The CDR3 loop reads CASSHRDYNEQFF. The CDR3 DNA reads as TGTGCCAGCAGCCACCGGGACTACAATGAGCAGTTCTTC. The full variable domain, with the rest looked up from reference TRBV7-6 and TRBJ2-1, is GAGVSQSPRYKVTKRGQDVALRCDPISGHVSLYWYRQALGQGPEFLTYFNYEAQQDKSGLPNDRFSAERPEGSISTLTIQRTEQRDSAMYRCASSHRDYNEQFFGPGTRLTVL.

This chain uses TRBV2 with TRBJ2-5, with 14 bases fitting TRBD2. Germline V CDR1 and CDR2: SNHLY, FYNNEI. V dropped 7 bases and J dropped 5; count of bases not matched to a gene: 6. CDR3 size: 15 residues. The CDR3 DNA is TGTGCCAGCATGGGGACTAGCGGGAGTTTCGAGACCCAGTACTTC. The encoded protein is CASMGTSGSFETQYF. Filled out from reference TRBV2 and TRBJ2-5, the complete variable domain reads EPEVTQTPSHQVTQMGQEVILRCVPISNHLYFYWYRQILGQKVEFLVSFYNNEISEKSEIFDDQFSVERPDGSNFTLKIRSTKLEDSAMYFCASMGTSGSFETQYFGPGTRLLVL.

J is TRBJ2-5 and V is TRBV5-1; 10 bases align to TRBD1. V trimming: 4 bases; J trimming: 3 bases; junction bases outside the gene matches: 3. CDR1 is SGHRS and CDR2 is YFSETQ in the germline V gene. The CDR3 has 14 amino acids. The CDR3 nucleotides read TGCGCCAGCAGCCCGACAGGGGGCGAAGAGACCCAGTACTTC. Its translation is CASSPTGGEETQYF.

The chain carries TRBV25-1 and TRBJ1-5; perhaps TRBD1 as D (5 bases). Germline loops: CDR1 MGHDK, CDR2 SYGVNS. Trimming cost V 1 base and J 4 bases, with 5 bases left between them. The CDR3 is 13 residues long. CDR3 in amino acids: CASSEWGNQPQHF. Here the CDR3 DNA reads TGTGCCAGCAGTGAATGGGGGAATCAGCCCCAGCATTTT.

In its sample, this clone was seen once. V usage is TRBV11-2 and J usage is TRBJ1-1, with D maybe TRBD1 (6 bases). This CDR3 has 14 amino acids. The V and J ends lost 5 bases and 1 base respectively, with 11 bases between them. Germline loops: CDR1 SGHAT, CDR2 FQNNGV. The CDR3 region is CASSLGGTNTEAFF. The CDR3 bases are TGTGCCAGCAGCCTAGGGGGGACGAACACTGAAGCTTTCTTT.

V and J are TRBV6-1 and TRBJ2-7; 8 bases fit TRBD2. Germline values: CDR1 MNHNS, CDR2 SASEGT. The CDR3 is 17 residues long. V shed 1 base and J 1 base; nucleotides not matched to a gene: 9. For the CDR3, the DNA is TGTGCCAGCAGTGAAGATGTGGGACTAGTTAGTTCCTACGAGCAGTACTTC. Amino acid sequence: CASSEDVGLVSSYEQYF.

The rearrangement links TRBV28 to TRBJ2-3, with D perhaps matching TRBD2 (6 bases). CDR1 and CDR2 from the germline V gene are MDHEN and SYDVKM. V shed 2 bases and J shed 8 bases, with 11 bases lying between them. The CDR3 is 13 residues long. CDR3 loop: CASSLRLEGTQYF. The DNA of the CDR3 is TGTGCCAGCAGTTTACGGTTGGAGGGTACGCAGTATTTT.

The chain links TRBV5-7 to TRBJ2-1; possible D gene TRBD2, 5 bases. TRBV5-7 is filed as an ORF, its function uncertain. This CDR3 is 13 amino acids long. Trimming stripped 4 bases from V and 3 bases from J, with 8 bases between. The CDR3 loop reads CASSVGVYNEQFF. In DNA, the CDR3 is TGTGCCAGCAGCGTCGGGGTCTACAATGAGCAGTTCTTC.

This clone has only one observation. The chain is built from TRBV27 and TRBJ2-3; 10 nucleotides match TRBD1. Germline V gives CDR1 MNHEY, CDR2 SMNVEV (reference sequence). The CDR3 has 19 residues. This CDR3 reads CALVTRGQGELGVTDTQYF. The CDR3 region has the DNA TGTGCTCTGGTTACAAGAGGACAGGGGGAATTGGGTGTCACAGATACGCAGTATTTT.

The rearrangement joins TRBV27 to TRBJ1-2; 8 bases fit TRBD1. V lost 6 bases and J lost 7; bases outside the gene matches: 7. The CDR3 contains 13 residues. The germline V gene encodes CDR1 MNHEY and CDR2 SMNVEV (reference sequence). In DNA form, the CDR3 reads TGTGCCAGCAGCCTCAGGGGGCGAGGTGGCTACACCTTC. Protein: CASSLRGRGGYTF.

The CDR3 sequence is CASSELDRGTDTQYF. Written as DNA, the CDR3 is TGTGCCAGCAGTGAATTGGACAGGGGCACAGATACGCAGTATTTT. The chain carries TRBV6-1 and TRBJ2-3, with TRBD1 matching over 8 bases. CDR3 size: 15 residues. Germline V lookup: CDR1 MNHNS, CDR2 SASEGT. Losses at the gene ends were 2 bases for V and 1 base for J; bases not matched to a gene: 2.

The V call is TRBV18, the J call TRBJ2-1, with D hard to call. V was pared by 3 bases and J by 0 bases, with 12 bases between. CDR3 length: 16 amino acids. Germline CDR1 KGHSH, CDR2 LQKENI. CDR3 region: CASSPPRSGSYNEQFF. The DNA for the CDR3 is TGTGCCAGCTCACCTCCACGTTCCGGCTCCTACAATGAGCAGTTCTTC. The full variable domain, completed using reference TRBV18 and TRBJ2-1, is NAGVMQNPRHLVRRRGQEARLRCSPMKGHSHVYWYRQLPEEGLKFMVYLQKENIIDESGMPKERFSAEFPKEGPSILRIQQVVRGDSAAYFCASSPPRSGSYNEQFFGPGTRLTVL.

V gene TRBV7-8 combines with J gene TRBJ2-7; D gene unclear. The CDR3 is made up of 16 amino acids. Trimming pared 1 base from V and 0 bases from J, leaving 13 bases between. Germline values: CDR1 SGHVS, CDR2 FQNEAQ. The CDR3 sequence: CASSLGSRVPSYEQYF. In DNA, the CDR3 is TGTGCCAGCAGCTTAGGGTCTCGGGTTCCCTCCTACGAGCAGTACTTC.

V and J are TRBV11-2 and TRBJ2-1; 12 bases are shared with TRBD2. J gave up 0 bases and V 5 bases, and 5 bases lay outside the gene matches. There are 17 residues in the CDR3. Germline V lookup: CDR1 SGHAT, CDR2 FQNNGV. In nucleotides, the CDR3 is TGTGCCAGCAGCCCAGGGACTAGCGGGCGCTCCTACAATGAGCAGTTCTTC. Its translation is CASSPGTSGRSYNEQFF. Full variable domain (outside the CDR3, taken from reference TRBV11-2 and TRBJ2-1): EAGVAQSPRYKIIEKRQSVAFWCNPISGHATLYWYQQILGQGPKLLIQFQNNGVVDDSQLPKDRFSAERLKGVDSTLKIQPAKLEDSAVYLCASSPGTSGRSYNEQFFGPGTRLTVL.

The V call is TRBV9, the J call TRBJ1-2; maybe TRBD1 (5 bases). The CDR3 is 12 amino acids. V was clipped by 0 bases and J by 8 bases, with 8 bases between them. CDR1 and CDR2 from the germline V gene are SGDLS and YYNGEE. CDR3 sequence: CASSVATDGYTF. In nucleotides, the CDR3 is TGTGCCAGCAGCGTAGCGACAGACGGCTACACCTTC.

The rearrangement uses TRBV13 and TRBJ1-1; 8 bases align to TRBD1. J was trimmed by 1 base and V by 4 bases; bases with no gene match: 5. This CDR3 is built from 15 residues. From germline, CDR1 is PRHDT and CDR2 FYEKMQ (reference sequence). The CDR3 sequence is CASSCEGQENTEAFF. CDR3 DNA sequence: TGTGCCAGCAGCTGCGAGGGACAGGAGAACACTGAAGCTTTCTTT.

This chain links TRBV2 with TRBJ2-7; D is tentatively TRBD1 or TRBD2 (6 bases each). In germline, CDR1 is SNHLY, CDR2 FYNNEI. V was clipped by 8 bases and J by 7 bases, with 9 bases between them. The CDR3 is made up of 10 amino acids. CDR3 DNA: TGTGCCAGCGGGGGGCGTGAGCAGTACTTC. Its translation: CASGGREQYF.

The CDR3 loop reads CSVAGGGATEAFF. CDR3 in DNA: TGCAGCGTTGCAGGGGGAGGGGCCACTGAAGCTTTCTTT. The chain carries TRBV29-1 and TRBJ1-1; 7 nucleotides agree with TRBD1. The CDR3 extends over 13 amino acids. Losses at the gene ends were 4 bases for V and 4 bases for J; bases not matched to a gene: 6. The germline gives CDR1 SQVTM, CDR2 ANQGSEA.

Concerning this clone itself: This sample also contains other DNA sequences that code for the same CDR3. The rearrangement uses TRBV29-1 and TRBJ2-2; D not certain. V was trimmed by 4 bases and J by 2 bases, leaving 5 bases between them. CDR1 is SQVTM and CDR2 is ANQGSEA in the germline V gene. This CDR3 region has 12 residues. CDR3 in DNA: TGCAGCGTTGTAAGAAACACCGGGGAGCTGTTTTTT. Protein: CSVVRNTGELFF.

V usage is TRBV4-1 and J usage is TRBJ2-1; D may be TRBD1 or TRBD2 (5 bases each). V was trimmed by 3 bases and J by 8 bases, leaving 8 bases between them. This CDR3 is built from 12 residues. CDR1 is MGHRA and CDR2 is YSYEKL in the germline V gene. CDR3 protein: CASSQGVDEQFF. The DNA for the CDR3 is TGCGCCAGCAGCCAGGGGGTGGATGAGCAGTTCTTC.

V usage is TRBV6-6 and J usage is TRBJ1-4, with D perhaps matching TRBD1 (5 bases). The V gene's germline CDR1 is MNHNY and CDR2 SVGAGI (reference sequence). There are 14 residues in the CDR3. Trimming cost V 2 bases and J 3 bases, with 7 bases left between them. The CDR3 protein is CASSYKGPNEKLFF. CDR3 bases: TGTGCCAGCAGTTACAAGGGGCCTAATGAAAAACTGTTTTTT.